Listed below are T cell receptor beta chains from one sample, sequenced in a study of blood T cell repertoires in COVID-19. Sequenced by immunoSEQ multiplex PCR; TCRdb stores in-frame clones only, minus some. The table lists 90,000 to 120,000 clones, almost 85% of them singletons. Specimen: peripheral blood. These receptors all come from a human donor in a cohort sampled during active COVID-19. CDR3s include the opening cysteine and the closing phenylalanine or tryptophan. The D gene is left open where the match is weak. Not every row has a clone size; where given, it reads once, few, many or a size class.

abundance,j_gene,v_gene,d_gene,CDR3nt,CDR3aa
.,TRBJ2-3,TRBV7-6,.,TGTGCCAGCAGCCCCCATAGTGGCACAGATACGCAGTATTTT,CASSPHSGTDTQYF
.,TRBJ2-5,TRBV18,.,TGTGCCAGCTCACCGGGACTCTCAGAGACCCAGTACTTC,CASSPGLSETQYF
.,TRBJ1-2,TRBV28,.,TGTGCCAGCGGAGGTGGACAGTCCAAGGGGTTCTATGGCTACACCTTC,CASGGGQSKGFYGYTF
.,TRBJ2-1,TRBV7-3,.,TGTGCCAGCAGCCACGGGAGATACAATGAGCAGTTCTTC,CASSHGRYNEQFF
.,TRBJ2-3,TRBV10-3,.,TGTGCCATTACGGAGCGGACCACAGATACGCAGTATTTT,CAITERTTDTQYF
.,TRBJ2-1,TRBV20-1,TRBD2,TGCAGTGCTAGTTTTGGGGGGGACAATGAGCAGTTCTTC,CSASFGGDNEQFF
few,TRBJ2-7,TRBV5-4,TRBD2,TGTGCCAGCAGCTTCGGGACTAGCGTCGGTGAGCAGTACTTC,CASSFGTSVGEQYF
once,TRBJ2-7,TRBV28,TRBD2,TGTGCCAGCGTCCCCGCGGTAGCGGGAAGCTCCTACGAGCAGTACTTC,CASVPAVAGSSYEQYF
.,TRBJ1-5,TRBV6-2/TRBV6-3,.,TGTGCCAGCAGCCAAGGACTAGGCAATCAGCCCCAGCATTTT,CASSQGLGNQPQHF
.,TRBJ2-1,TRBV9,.,TGTGCCAGCAGCGTAGACCCGAGCTCCTACAATGAGCAGTTCTTC,CASSVDPSSYNEQFF
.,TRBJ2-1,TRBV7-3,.,TGTGCCAGCAGCTTAGACAGCCAGGTCCGTGTCCCGCAGTTCTTC,CASSLDSQVRVPQFF